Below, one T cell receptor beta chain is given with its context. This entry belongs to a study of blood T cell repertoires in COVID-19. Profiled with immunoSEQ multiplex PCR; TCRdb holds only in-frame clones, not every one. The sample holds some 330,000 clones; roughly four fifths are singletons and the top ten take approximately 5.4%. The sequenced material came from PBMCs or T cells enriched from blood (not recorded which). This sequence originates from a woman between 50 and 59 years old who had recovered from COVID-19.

CDR3 sequence: CASSLDKGFSYEQYF. For the CDR3, the DNA is TGTGCCAGCAGCTTGGATAAGGGGTTCTCCTACGAGCAGTACTTC. The genes are TRBV5-4 and TRBJ2-7; possibly TRBD1 for D (5 bases). The CDR3 extends over 15 amino acids. V gave up 0 bases and J gave up 0 bases, with 10 bases separating them. CDR1 SGHNT and CDR2 YYREEE come from the germline V gene (reference sequence).